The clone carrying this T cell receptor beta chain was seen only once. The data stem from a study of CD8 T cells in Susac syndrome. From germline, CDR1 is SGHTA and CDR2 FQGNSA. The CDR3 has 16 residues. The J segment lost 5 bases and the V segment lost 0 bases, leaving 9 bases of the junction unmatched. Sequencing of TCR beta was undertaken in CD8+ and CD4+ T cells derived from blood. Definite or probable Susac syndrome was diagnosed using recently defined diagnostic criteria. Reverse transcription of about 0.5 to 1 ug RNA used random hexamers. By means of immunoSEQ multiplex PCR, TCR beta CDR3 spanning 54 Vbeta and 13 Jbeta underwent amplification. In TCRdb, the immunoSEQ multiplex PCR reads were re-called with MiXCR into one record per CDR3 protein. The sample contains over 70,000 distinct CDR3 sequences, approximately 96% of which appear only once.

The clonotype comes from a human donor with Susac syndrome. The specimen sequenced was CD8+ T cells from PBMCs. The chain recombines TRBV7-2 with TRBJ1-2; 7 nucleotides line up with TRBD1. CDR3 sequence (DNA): TGTGCCAGCAGCTTAGCGCTTGACAGGGAACCGTATGGCTACACCTTC. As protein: CASSLALDREPYGYTF. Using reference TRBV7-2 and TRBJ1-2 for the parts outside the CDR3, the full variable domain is GAGVSQSPSNKVTEKGKDVELRCDPISGHTALYWYRQSLGQGLEFLIYFQGNSAPDKSGLPSDRFSAERTGGSVSTLTIQRTQQEDSAVYLCASSLALDREPYGYTFGSGTRLTVV.